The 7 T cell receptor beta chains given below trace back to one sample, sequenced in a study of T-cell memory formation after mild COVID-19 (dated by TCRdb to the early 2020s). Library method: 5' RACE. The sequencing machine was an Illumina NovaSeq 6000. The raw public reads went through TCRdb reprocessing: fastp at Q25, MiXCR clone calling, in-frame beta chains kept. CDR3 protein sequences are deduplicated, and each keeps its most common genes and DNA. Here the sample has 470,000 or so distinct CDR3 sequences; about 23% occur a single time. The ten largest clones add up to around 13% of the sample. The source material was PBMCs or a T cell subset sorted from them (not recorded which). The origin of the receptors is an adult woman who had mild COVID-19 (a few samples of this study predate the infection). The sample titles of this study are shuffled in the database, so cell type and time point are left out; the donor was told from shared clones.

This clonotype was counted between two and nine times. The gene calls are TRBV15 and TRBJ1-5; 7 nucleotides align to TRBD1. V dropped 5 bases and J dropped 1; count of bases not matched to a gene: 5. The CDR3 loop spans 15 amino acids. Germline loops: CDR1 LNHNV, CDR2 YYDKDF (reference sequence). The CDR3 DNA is TGTGCCACCAGCGGAGGGGGCTCGAGCAATCAGCCCCAGCATTTT. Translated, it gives CATSGGGSSNQPQHF.

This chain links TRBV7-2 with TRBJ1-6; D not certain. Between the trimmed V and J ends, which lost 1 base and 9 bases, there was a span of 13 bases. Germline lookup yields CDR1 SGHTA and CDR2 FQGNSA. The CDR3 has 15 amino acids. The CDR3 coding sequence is TGTGCCAGCAGCTTAGAGGGCGGGTCAGGTTCACCCCTCCACTTT. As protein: CASSLEGGSGSPLHF. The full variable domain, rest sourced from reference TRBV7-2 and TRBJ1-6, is GAGVSQSPSNKVTEKGKDVELRCDPISGHTALYWYRQSLGQGLEFLIYFQGNSAPDKSGLPSDRFSAERTGGSVSTLTIQRTQQEDSAVYLCASSLEGGSGSPLHFGNGTRLTVT.

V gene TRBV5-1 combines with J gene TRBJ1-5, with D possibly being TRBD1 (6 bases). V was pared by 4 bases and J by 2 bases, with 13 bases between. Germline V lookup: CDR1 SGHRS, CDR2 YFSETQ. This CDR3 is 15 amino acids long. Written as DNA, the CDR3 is TGCGCCAGCAGCCTCTCCGGGGGCCGCAATCAGCCCCAGCATTTT. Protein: CASSLSGGRNQPQHF.

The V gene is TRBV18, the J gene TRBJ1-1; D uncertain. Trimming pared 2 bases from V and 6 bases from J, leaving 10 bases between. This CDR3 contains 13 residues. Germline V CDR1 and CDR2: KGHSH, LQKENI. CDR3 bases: TGTGCCAGCTCACCAAGGGCTGTCGCTGAAGCTTTCTTT. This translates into CASSPRAVAEAFF.

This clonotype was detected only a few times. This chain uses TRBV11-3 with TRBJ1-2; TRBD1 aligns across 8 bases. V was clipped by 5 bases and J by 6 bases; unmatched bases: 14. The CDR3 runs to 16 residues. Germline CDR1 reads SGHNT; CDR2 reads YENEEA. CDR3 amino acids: CASSPNPGGASNGYTF. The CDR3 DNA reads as TGTGCCAGCAGCCCCAACCCAGGGGGCGCTTCGAATGGCTACACCTTC.

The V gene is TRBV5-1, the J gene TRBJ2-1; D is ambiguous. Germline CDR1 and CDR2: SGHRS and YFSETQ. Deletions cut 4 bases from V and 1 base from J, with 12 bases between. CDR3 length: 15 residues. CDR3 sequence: CASSRDGPSYNEQFF. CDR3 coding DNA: TGCGCCAGCAGCCGCGACGGACCTTCCTACAATGAGCAGTTCTTC.

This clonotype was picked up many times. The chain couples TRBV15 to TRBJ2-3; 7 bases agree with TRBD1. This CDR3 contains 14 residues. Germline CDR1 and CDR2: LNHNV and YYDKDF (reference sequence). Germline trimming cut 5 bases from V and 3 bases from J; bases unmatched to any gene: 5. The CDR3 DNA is TGTGCCACCAGCCGTACAGGGGAAACAGATACGCAGTATTTT. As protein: CATSRTGETDTQYF.